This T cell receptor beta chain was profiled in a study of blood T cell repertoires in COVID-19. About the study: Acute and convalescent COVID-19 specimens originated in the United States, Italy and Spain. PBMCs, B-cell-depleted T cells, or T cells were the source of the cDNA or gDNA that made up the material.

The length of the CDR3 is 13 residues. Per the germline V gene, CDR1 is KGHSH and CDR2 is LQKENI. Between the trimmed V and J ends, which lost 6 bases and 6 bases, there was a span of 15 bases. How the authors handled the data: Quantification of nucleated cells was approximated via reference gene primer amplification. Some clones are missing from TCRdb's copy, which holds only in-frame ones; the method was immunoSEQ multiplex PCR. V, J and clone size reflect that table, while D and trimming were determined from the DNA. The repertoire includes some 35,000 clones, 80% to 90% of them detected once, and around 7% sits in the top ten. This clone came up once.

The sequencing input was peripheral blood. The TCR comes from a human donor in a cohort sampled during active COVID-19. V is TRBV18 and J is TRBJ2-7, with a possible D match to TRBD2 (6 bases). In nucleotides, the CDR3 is TGTGCCAGCTCCATAGGAACGGAGGGCGAGCAGTACTTC. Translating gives CASSIGTEGEQYF.